This is a list of T cell receptor beta chains from one sample in a study of blood T cell repertoires in COVID-19. Some clones are missing from TCRdb's copy, which holds only in-frame ones; the method was immunoSEQ multiplex PCR. The repertoire has hundreds of thousands of clones, roughly 90% of them found once; the top ten carry around 7.9%. Sequencing used peripheral blood. These receptors were obtained from a woman between 65 and 79 years old with COVID-19, enrolled during active disease. Both conserved end residues are part of each CDR3. A D gene is named only where the DNA matches it firmly. Some rows have no size entry. The others give once, few or many, or a class for an expanded clone.

d_gene	abundance	j_gene	v_gene	CDR3aa	CDR3nt
NA	once	TRBJ1-1	TRBV18	CASSPRTEMEDTEAFF	TGTGCCAGCTCACCACGGACAGAAATGGAAGACACTGAAGCTTTCTTT
NA	NA	TRBJ1-2	TRBV30	CAWTSGVPLYGYTF	TGTGCCTGGACCTCAGGGGTTCCCCTCTATGGCTACACCTTC
NA	NA	TRBJ2-2	TRBV18	CASSPGQGITGELFF	TGTGCCAGCTCACCCGGCCAGGGTATCACCGGGGAGCTGTTTTTT
NA	NA	TRBJ1-6	TRBV7-2	CASSPLRSPLHF	TGTGCCAGCAGCCCACTCCGTTCACCCCTCCACTTT
TRBD2	NA	TRBJ2-3	TRBV2	CASNSRTSMTDTQYF	TGTGCCAGCAACTCCCGGACTAGCATGACAGATACGCAGTATTTT
NA	NA	TRBJ2-5	TRBV19	CASSMYRELGETQYF	TGTGCCAGTAGTATGTACAGGGAGTTGGGGGAGACCCAGTACTTC
TRBD1	NA	TRBJ1-1	TRBV20-1	CSAIDRGPEAFF	TGCAGTGCTATTGACAGGGGGCCTGAAGCTTTCTTT
TRBD1	NA	TRBJ1-2	TRBV5-6	CASSFRDSIYGYTF	TGTGCCAGCAGCTTCCGGGACAGCATCTATGGCTACACCTTC
NA	NA	TRBJ1-2	TRBV19	CASSITLQAKYGYTF	TGTGCCAGTAGTATTACGTTGCAGGCGAAGTATGGCTACACCTTC
NA	NA	TRBJ1-6	TRBV5-8	CASSFKGAPLHF	TGTGCCAGCAGCTTTAAGGGAGCACCCCTCCACTTT
NA	NA	TRBJ2-5	TRBV11-2	CASSGGRSQETQYF	TGTGCCAGCAGCGGTGGCAGATCCCAAGAGACCCAGTACTTC
NA	NA	TRBJ1-2	TRBV13	CASSDADIEGYTF	TGTGCCAGCAGCGACGCAGACATCGAAGGCTACACCTTC
TRBD2	NA	TRBJ2-3	TRBV13	CASSISLAGRATDTQYF	TGTGCCAGCAGCATAAGCTTAGCGGGCCGAGCAACGGATACGCAGTATTTT
TRBD1	NA	TRBJ1-2	TRBV11-2	CASSMGQYYGYTF	TGTGCCAGCAGCATGGGACAGTACTATGGCTACACCTTC
NA	NA	TRBJ1-3	TRBV19	CASTDVAAGGNTIYF	TGTGCCAGTACCGATGTGGCGGCGGGAGGAAACACCATATATTTT
TRBD1	once	TRBJ2-3	TRBV29-1	CSVLYDRGRSDTQYF	TGCAGCGTCCTCTATGACAGGGGGCGATCAGATACGCAGTATTTT
TRBD1	once	TRBJ1-6	TRBV27	CASSLRQGDSPLHF	TGTGCCAGCAGTTTAAGGCAGGGGGATTCACCCCTCCACTTT
TRBD2	NA	TRBJ2-2	TRBV2	CASSEAQGLASGELFF	TGTGCCAGCAGTGAAGCGCAGGGACTAGCCTCCGGGGAGCTGTTTTTT
NA	NA	TRBJ1-5	TRBV7-2	CASSFRGSDSNQPQHF	TGTGCCAGCAGCTTTAGGGGGTCGGATAGCAATCAGCCCCAGCATTTT
TRBD2	NA	TRBJ2-7	TRBV29-1	CSVEGTLAGGTYEQYF	TGCAGCGTTGAAGGGACCCTAGCGGGGGGCACCTACGAGCAGTACTTC
NA	NA	TRBJ1-3	TRBV28	CASSRRQSPSGNTIYF	TGTGCCAGCAGTCGCCGACAGTCCCCATCTGGAAACACCATATATTTT
NA	NA	TRBJ1-3	TRBV7-2	CASSLGGLISGNTIYF	TGTGCCAGCAGCTTAGGAGGACTGATCTCTGGAAACACCATATATTTT